This T cell receptor (beta chain) was recorded in a study of identical twins. Each CDR3 protein is one row after TCRdb ran MiXCR on the 5' RACE reads. The table has roughly 260,000 distinct CDR3 sequences, roughly an eighth seen once. This clonotype was seen ten or more times. There are 14 residues in the CDR3. V was pared by 3 bases and J by 4 bases, with 11 bases between. Germline V lookup: CDR1 SEHNR, CDR2 FQNEAQ (reference sequence). The sequence was obtained from a young woman in good health. The sample consisted of memory (CD45RO+) T cells sorted from blood. This rearrangement joins TRBV7-9 to TRBJ2-3, with unresolved D. CDR3 nucleotides: TGTGCCAGCAGCTTTGAGATTTTCCCAGATACGCAGTATTTT. It is translated as CASSFEIFPDTQYF. The complete variable domain, with remaining parts taken from reference TRBV7-9 and TRBJ2-3, reads DTGVSQNPRHKITKRGQNVTFRCDPISEHNRLYWYRQTLGQGPEFLTYFQNEAQLEKSRLLSDRFSAERPKGSFSTLEIQRTEQGDSAMYLCASSFEIFPDTQYFGPGTRLTVL.